One sample yielded the 30 T cell receptor beta chains listed below, sequenced in a study of blood T cell repertoires in COVID-19. Produced via immunoSEQ multiplex PCR; TCRdb's table is partial and in-frame only. The data show about 200,000 clones, over 75% seen once. The specimen sequenced was peripheral blood. Receptors originate from a woman aged 80 or over with active or convalescent COVID-19.

This clone was seen only a few times. The chain recombines TRBV19 with TRBJ2-1; 11 bases map to TRBD2. V dropped 6 bases and J dropped 4; count of bases not matched to a gene: 5. This CDR3 has 15 residues. CDR1 is LNHDA and CDR2 is SQIVND in the germline V gene (reference sequence). The CDR3 nucleotides are TGTGCCAGTAGCCTGAGGACTAGCGGGTACAATGAGCAGTTCTTC. It encodes CASSLRTSGYNEQFF.

V gene TRBV4-3 combines with J gene TRBJ1-4; D remains ambiguous. Germline loops: CDR1 LGHNA, CDR2 YSLEER. The CDR3 runs to 15 residues. The V end was cut by 4 bases, the J end by 8 bases, with 17 bases between. CDR3 residues: CASSRQRAGLEKLFF. The CDR3 DNA is TGCGCCAGCAGCCGACAAAGGGCGGGTCTAGAAAAACTGTTTTTT.

The chain joins TRBV9 to TRBJ2-2; TRBD2 matches at 8 bases. Germline V gene sequence: CDR1 SGDLS, CDR2 YYNGEE. The CDR3 runs to 19 residues. The V segment lost 1 base and the J segment 1 base; nucleotides outside the gene matches: 12. The CDR3 reads CASSVSMRWLAGNTGELFF. The CDR3 DNA reads TGTGCCAGCAGCGTAAGCATGCGTTGGCTAGCGGGGAACACCGGGGAGCTGTTTTTT.

The chain uses TRBV7-2 and TRBJ1-3; D gene uncertain. The CDR3 has 15 amino acids. V lost 3 bases to trimming and J lost 0 bases, with 9 bases between them. The germline gives CDR1 SGHTA, CDR2 FQGNSA. This chain's CDR3 is CASSFDTVSGNTIYF. The DNA for the CDR3 is TGTGCCAGCAGCTTCGACACAGTCTCTGGAAACACCATATATTTT.

The chain couples TRBV6-1 to TRBJ2-5; D call uncertain. Germline lookup yields CDR1 MNHNS and CDR2 SASEGT. The CDR3 runs 13 residues. V dropped 2 bases and J dropped 0 bases, with 4 bases sitting between them. In DNA, the CDR3 is TGTGCCAGCAGTGAAACAGACCAAGAGACCCAGTACTTC. Protein product: CASSETDQETQYF.

This chain connects TRBV3-1 (or the pseudogene TRBV3-2) to TRBJ2-7; D remains ambiguous. Germline assignment: CDR1 LGHDT and CDR2 YNNKEL (reference sequence). Deletions cut 1 base from V and 4 bases from J, with 11 bases between. The CDR3 covers 14 residues. The CDR3 reads CASSQGQNLYEQYF. The CDR3, as DNA: TGTGCCAGCAGCCAAGGGCAGAACCTTTACGAGCAGTACTTC.

In this sample, this clone turned up a few times. The genes are TRBV18 and TRBJ1-1, with a possible D match to TRBD1 (5 bases). The CDR3 is 13 amino acids. CDR1 and CDR2 from the germline V gene are KGHSH and LQKENI. V lost 3 bases and J lost 6, with 11 bases in between. The CDR3 sequence is CASSPGGGAEAFF. The CDR3 region has the DNA TGTGCCAGCTCACCGGGTGGGGGGGCTGAAGCTTTCTTT. Full variable domain (missing parts from reference TRBV18 and TRBJ1-1): NAGVMQNPRHLVRRRGQEARLRCSPMKGHSHVYWYRQLPEEGLKFMVYLQKENIIDESGMPKERFSAEFPKEGPSILRIQQVVRGDSAAYFCASSPGGGAEAFFGQGTRLTVV.

The V and J genes are TRBV4-1 and TRBJ2-1, with D perhaps matching TRBD1 (5 bases). Germline CDR1 and CDR2: MGHRA and YSYEKL. The germline V and J ends were trimmed by 8 bases and 0 bases, with 14 bases remaining between them. The CDR3 contains 15 residues. The CDR3 sequence is CASRADQGSYNEQFF. CDR3 DNA sequence: TGCGCCAGCCGTGCCGATCAGGGCTCCTACAATGAGCAGTTCTTC.

The J gene is TRBJ1-1, the V gene TRBV6-1; D is ambiguous. The ends were cut back, 8 bases at V and 6 bases at J, with 13 bases in the middle. This CDR3 spans 12 amino acids. Germline lookup yields CDR1 MNHNS and CDR2 SASEGT. In nucleotides, the CDR3 is TGTGCCAGCTGGGCACAGAGCTCTGAAGCTTTCTTT. Its translation: CASWAQSSEAFF.

V gene TRBV24-1 combines with J gene TRBJ1-1, with D tentatively TRBD1 (5 bases). The CDR3 is 13 residues long. Germline V gene data show CDR1 as KGHDR and CDR2 as SFDVKD. V was clipped by 5 bases and J by 7 bases, with 13 bases between them. In DNA form, the CDR3 reads TGTGCCACCAGTGCCCCAGGGCTAAGTGAAGCTTTCTTT. Amino acid sequence: CATSAPGLSEAFF.

This chain uses TRBV5-6 with TRBJ2-7; 7 nucleotides match TRBD2. The J segment lost 7 bases and the V segment lost 5 bases, leaving 6 bases of the junction unmatched. Germline values: CDR1 SGHDT, CDR2 YYEEEE. CDR3 length: 12 residues. The CDR3 spells CASSSWEGEQYF. CDR3 bases: TGTGCCAGCAGTTCCTGGGAGGGGGAGCAGTACTTC.

The genes are TRBV5-1 and TRBJ1-6, with 7 bases identical to TRBD1. CDR1 and CDR2 (germline): SGHRS, YFSETQ. V lost 7 bases, J lost 10 bases, and 8 bases stayed unmatched. The CDR3 contains 13 residues. The CDR3 coding sequence is TGCGCCAGCGGCGACAGGGAGGACTCACCCCTCCACTTT. This encodes CASGDREDSPLHF.

This sequence joins TRBV28 and TRBJ2-2; a weak D match, TRBD1 (6 bases). The CDR3 has 15 amino acids. CDR1 is MDHEN and CDR2 is SYDVKM in the germline V gene. Between the trimmed V and J ends, which lost 8 bases and 6 bases, there was a span of 19 bases. The CDR3 nucleotides read TGTGCCAGCGGAATACCACAGGGATTTCCCGGGGAGCTGTTTTTT. Translating it yields CASGIPQGFPGELFF.

The chain has TRBV7-9 and TRBJ1-1, with D maybe TRBD1 (5 bases). Between the trimmed V and J ends, which lost 5 bases and 7 bases, there was a span of 14 bases. The CDR3 contains 13 residues. The germline gives CDR1 SEHNR, CDR2 FQNEAQ (reference sequence). As DNA, the CDR3 is TGTGCCAGCAGCCCTCAGGGAATCGGTGAAGCTTTCTTT. It yields the protein CASSPQGIGEAFF.

The rearrangement links TRBV5-1 to TRBJ1-5; TRBD1 matches 7 bases. J was trimmed by 6 bases and V by 4 bases; bases with no gene match: 10. Germline V CDR1 and CDR2: SGHRS, YFSETQ. CDR3 size: 15 residues. The CDR3 spells CASSAENRQGQPQHF. For the CDR3, the DNA is TGCGCCAGCAGCGCCGAAAATCGACAGGGTCAGCCCCAGCATTTT.

This chain uses TRBV5-6 with TRBJ1-2; 8 nucleotides line up with TRBD1. Looked up from germline, CDR1 is SGHDT and CDR2 is YYEEEE. This CDR3 contains 14 residues. Trimming removed 4 bases from V and 2 bases from J; junction bases left unmatched: 4. CDR3 sequence: CASSRDRGNYGYTF. The CDR3 DNA reads as TGTGCCAGCAGCCGTGACAGGGGCAACTATGGCTACACCTTC.

This chain links TRBV6-4 with TRBJ2-1; a possible D gene is TRBD2 (5 bases). V was clipped by 5 bases and J by 7 bases, with 9 bases between them. The germline CDR1 and CDR2 sequences are MRHNA and SNTAGT. The CDR3 has 12 residues. DNA of the CDR3: TGTGCCAGCAGTCAAACGGGAAATGAGCAGTTCTTC. Amino acids: CASSQTGNEQFF.

The rearrangement uses TRBV7-2 and TRBJ2-5; 10 bases are shared with TRBD2. V gave up 0 bases and J gave up 4 bases; unmatched junction bases: 17. Germline CDR1 is SGHTA and CDR2 is FQGNSA. CDR3 size: 20 residues. The CDR3 DNA reads TGTGCCAGCAGCTTAGCGTTGTTCAGCGGGGGGGCCCGGTGGGGAGAGACCCAGTACTTC. It codes for CASSLALFSGGARWGETQYF.

The rearrangement joins TRBV7-2 to TRBJ2-3; 7 positions agree with TRBD1. Trimming removed 1 base from V and 5 bases from J; junction bases left unmatched: 9. This CDR3 is built from 16 residues. The V gene's germline CDR1 is SGHTA and CDR2 FQGNSA. CDR3 coding DNA: TGTGCCAGCAGCTTAGGGGCCAGGGGGTTCGAAGATACGCAGTATTTT. Its translation: CASSLGARGFEDTQYF.

This rearrangement joins TRBV19 to TRBJ2-2; maybe TRBD1 (6 bases). CDR1 is LNHDA and CDR2 is SQIVND in the germline V gene (reference sequence). The V and J ends lost 3 bases and 5 bases respectively, with 19 bases between them. There are 17 residues in the CDR3. CDR3 DNA sequence: TGTGCCAGTAGTATGTCCTCCTTCAACAGGGTAACCGGGGAGCTGTTTTTT. Translating gives CASSMSSFNRVTGELFF.

The chain employs TRBV5-1 and TRBJ1-1, with 7 positions matching TRBD1. The germline CDR1 and CDR2 sequences are SGHRS and YFSETQ. The CDR3 spans 16 residues. J lost 1 base, V lost 2 bases, and 8 bases had no gene match. In nucleotides, the CDR3 is TGCGCCAGCAGCTTAACTACAGGGGCTGCGAACACTGAAGCTTTCTTT. Translating it yields CASSLTTGAANTEAFF.

V usage is TRBV3-1 (or the pseudogene TRBV3-2) and J usage is TRBJ2-1; possibly TRBD2 for D (5 bases). Germline V gene lookup returns CDR1 LGHDT and CDR2 YNNKEL (reference sequence). V lost 2 bases and J 0 bases, leaving 5 bases between the germline ends. The CDR3 spans 14 residues. CDR3 DNA: TGTGCCAGCAGCCAACGGGGCTCCTACAATGAGCAGTTCTTC. It specifies CASSQRGSYNEQFF.

This clone was recorded many times. The chain joins TRBV7-6 to TRBJ1-1, with D possibly matching TRBD1 (6 bases). Trimming pared 1 base from V and 7 bases from J, leaving 16 bases between. This CDR3 is built from 15 residues. The germline gives CDR1 SGHVS, CDR2 FNYEAQ. The CDR3 loop is CASSLGGGGTGEAFF. In nucleotides, the CDR3 is TGTGCCAGCAGCTTAGGGGGAGGGGGAACCGGTGAAGCTTTCTTT.

This clone was counted only a few times. The chain employs TRBV11-2 and TRBJ2-3, with unresolved D. Germline V lookup: CDR1 SGHAT, CDR2 FQNNGV. The CDR3 contains 13 residues. V was shortened by 3 bases and J by 4 bases, with 8 bases between the two germline ends. The CDR3 DNA follows: TGTGCCAGCAGCTTTTATCAGGCAGATACGCAGTATTTT. Translation gives CASSFYQADTQYF.

The chain recombines TRBV5-1 with TRBJ1-4; 8 bases fit TRBD1. The V and J ends lost 6 bases and 7 bases, in that order; junction bases with no gene match: 8. Germline-derived CDR1 and CDR2 are SGHRS and YFSETQ. This CDR3 spans 14 amino acids. CDR3: CASTQTGAGEKLFF. The CDR3 DNA sequence: TGCGCCAGCACCCAGACAGGGGCGGGTGAAAAACTGTTTTTT.

This chain connects TRBV6-4 to TRBJ2-2, with no clear D. Germline V gene sequence: CDR1 MRHNA, CDR2 SNTAGT. Between the trimmed V and J ends, which lost 4 bases and 1 base, there was a span of 10 bases. There are 15 residues in the CDR3. CDR3 DNA sequence: TGTGCCAGCAGTGCGAGGTTGAAGAACACCGGGGAGCTGTTTTTT. Amino acid sequence: CASSARLKNTGELFF.

The CDR3 loop reads CASSPSSGVQETQYF. The CDR3 DNA reads as TGTGCCAGCAGCCCCTCTAGCGGGGTACAAGAGACCCAGTACTTC. The chain carries TRBV4-2 and TRBJ2-5; 9 nucleotides agree with TRBD2. V lost 4 bases and J lost 2; bases outside the gene matches: 5. The CDR3 is 15 amino acids. Germline-derived CDR1 and CDR2 are LGHNA and YNFKEQ.

The V call is TRBV28, the J call TRBJ1-2; D may be TRBD1 (5 bases). This CDR3 comprises 14 residues. Germline-derived CDR1 and CDR2 are MDHEN and SYDVKM. V lost 7 bases to trimming and J lost 7 bases, with 19 bases between them. The CDR3, as DNA: TGTGCCAGCAATAGACTCGACAGCCTGGTTGGCTACACCTTC. This gives the protein CASNRLDSLVGYTF.

This clone was seen a handful of times. The J gene is TRBJ2-1, the V gene TRBV4-3, with a possible D match to TRBD2 (5 bases). CDR1 is LGHNA and CDR2 is YSLEER in the germline V gene. V lost 0 bases and J lost 2, with 14 bases in between. The CDR3 covers 17 residues. The CDR3 DNA reads TGCGCCAGCAGCCAAGACAATTACGGGGTAACCTACAATGAGCAGTTCTTC. As protein: CASSQDNYGVTYNEQFF.

This clone was seen a few times. V usage is TRBV21-1 and J usage is TRBJ1-5; the table's D call TRBD1 went unverified against the DNA. TRBV21-1 is listed as a pseudogene. The CDR3 is 16 residues long. CDR3 sequence: CASSKAGHNSNQPQHF. CDR3 in DNA: TGTGCCAGCAGCAAAGCGGGACACAATAGCAATCAGCCCCAGCATTTT.